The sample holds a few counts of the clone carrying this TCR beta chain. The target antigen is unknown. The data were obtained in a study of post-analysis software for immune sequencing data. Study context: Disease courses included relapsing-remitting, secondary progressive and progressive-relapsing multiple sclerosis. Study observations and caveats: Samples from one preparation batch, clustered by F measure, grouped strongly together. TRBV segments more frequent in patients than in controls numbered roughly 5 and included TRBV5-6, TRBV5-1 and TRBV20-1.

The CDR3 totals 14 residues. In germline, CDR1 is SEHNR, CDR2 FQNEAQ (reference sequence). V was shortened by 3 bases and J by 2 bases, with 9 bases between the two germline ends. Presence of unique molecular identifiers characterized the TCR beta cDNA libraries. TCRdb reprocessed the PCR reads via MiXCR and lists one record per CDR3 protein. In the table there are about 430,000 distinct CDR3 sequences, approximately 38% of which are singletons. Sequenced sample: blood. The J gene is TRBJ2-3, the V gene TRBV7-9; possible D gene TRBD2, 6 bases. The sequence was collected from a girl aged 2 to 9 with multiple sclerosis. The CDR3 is CASSFTSPTDTQYF. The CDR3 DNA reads TGTGCCAGCAGCTTCACTAGCCCCACAGATACGCAGTATTTT.